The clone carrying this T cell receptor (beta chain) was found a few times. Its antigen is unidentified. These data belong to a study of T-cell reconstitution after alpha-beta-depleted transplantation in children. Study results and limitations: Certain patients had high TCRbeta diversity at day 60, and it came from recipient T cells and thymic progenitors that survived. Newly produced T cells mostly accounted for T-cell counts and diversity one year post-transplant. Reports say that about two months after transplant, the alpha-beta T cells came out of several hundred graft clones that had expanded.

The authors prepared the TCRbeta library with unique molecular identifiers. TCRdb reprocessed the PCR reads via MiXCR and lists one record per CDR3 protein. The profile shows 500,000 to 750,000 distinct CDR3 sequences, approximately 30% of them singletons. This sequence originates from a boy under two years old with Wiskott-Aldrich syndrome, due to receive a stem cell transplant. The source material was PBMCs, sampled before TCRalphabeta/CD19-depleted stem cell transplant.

The CDR3 nucleotides are TGTGCCAGCAGCCCCACTGGGGGGACGAACACCGGGGAGCTGTTTTTT. The encoded protein is CASSPTGGTNTGELFF. This chain uses TRBV11-2 with TRBJ2-2, with D maybe TRBD2 (6 bases). Trimming took off 5 bases at V and 0 bases at J, with 13 bases between the two ends. The CDR3 runs 16 residues. Germline values: CDR1 SGHAT, CDR2 FQNNGV.